A selection of T cell receptor beta chains follows, all from one sample in a study of blood T cell repertoires in COVID-19. Libraries were prepared by immunoSEQ multiplex PCR; TCRdb keeps only in-frame clonotypes and omits some of them. In the table there are fewer than 250,000 clones, around 85% of which are singletons. The sequencing sample was made of PBMCs or T cells enriched from blood (not recorded which). These TCRs come from a woman aged 40 to 55 with acute COVID-19. The CDR3 runs from the conserved cysteine through the conserved F or W. Each record gives: D gene, J gene, V gene, clone size, CDR3 protein, CDR3 DNA. The D gene is left open where the match is weak. Rows give clone size only sometimes, using once, few, many, or a class for an expanded clone.

D: TRBD1; J: TRBJ1-2; V: TRBV5-5; size: .; CDR3: CASSATGQPFSGYTF; DNA: TGTGCCAGCAGCGCTACGGGACAGCCCTTTTCTGGCTACACCTTC
D: .; J: TRBJ1-5; V: TRBV3-1/TRBV3-2; size: .; CDR3: CASSQDGRGRFGNQPQHF; DNA: TGTGCCAGCAGCCAAGATGGGCGGGGAAGGTTTGGCAATCAGCCCCAGCATTTT
D: .; J: TRBJ1-5; V: TRBV19; size: .; CDR3: CASSIVPGNQPQHF; DNA: TGTGCCAGTAGTATAGTTCCGGGAAATCAGCCCCAGCATTTT
D: TRBD2; J: TRBJ2-1; V: TRBV27; size: .; CDR3: CASSQGTSGRNEQFF; DNA: TGTGCCAGCAGTCAAGGGACTAGCGGGAGAAATGAGCAGTTCTTC
D: .; J: TRBJ2-7; V: TRBV7-2; size: few; CDR3: CASSSQTGAAYEQYF; DNA: TGTGCCAGCAGCTCCCAAACAGGAGCCGCCTACGAGCAGTACTTC
D: TRBD2; J: TRBJ2-1; V: TRBV10-2; size: once; CDR3: CASSDVRGSSYNEQFF; DNA: TGCGCCAGCAGTGACGTACGCGGGAGCTCCTACAATGAGCAGTTCTTC
D: .; J: TRBJ2-2; V: TRBV9; size: .; CDR3: CASSVGLDIGELFF; DNA: TGTGCCAGCAGCGTAGGACTAGATATAGGGGAGCTGTTTTTT
D: .; J: TRBJ2-1; V: TRBV15; size: .; CDR3: CATLPGTGEQFF; DNA: TGTGCTACTCTACCGGGAACGGGTGAGCAGTTCTTC
D: .; J: TRBJ2-5; V: TRBV11-2; size: .; CDR3: CASSLSLMETQYF; DNA: TGTGCCAGCAGCTTAAGCCTCATGGAGACCCAGTACTTC
D: TRBD1; J: TRBJ2-7; V: TRBV9; size: .; CDR3: CASSAGGTGDYEQYF; DNA: TGTGCCAGCAGCGCCGGGGGGACAGGGGACTACGAGCAGTACTTC
D: .; J: TRBJ2-7; V: TRBV6-5; size: .; CDR3: CASSYSYQGSYEQYF; DNA: TGTGCCAGCAGTTACTCGTACCAGGGGTCGTACGAGCAGTACTTC
D: TRBD1; J: TRBJ2-7; V: TRBV6-2/TRBV6-3; size: few; CDR3: CASSSPGQGSNYEQYF; DNA: TGTGCCAGCAGTTCCCCGGGACAGGGATCCAACTACGAGCAGTACTTC
D: TRBD1; J: TRBJ1-6; V: TRBV5-1; size: .; CDR3: CASSLARGLNSPLHF; DNA: TGCGCCAGCAGCTTGGCCAGGGGGCTTAATTCACCCCTCCACTTT
D: TRBD1; J: TRBJ2-1; V: TRBV7-7; size: .; CDR3: CASSPGTGVNNEQFF; DNA: TGTGCCAGCAGCCCGGGGACAGGGGTCAACAATGAGCAGTTCTTC
D: TRBD1; J: TRBJ2-3; V: TRBV19; size: few; CDR3: CASTRTGVTDTQYF; DNA: TGTGCCAGTACTCGGACAGGAGTCACAGATACGCAGTATTTT
D: .; J: TRBJ1-1; V: TRBV5-5; size: .; CDR3: CASSLSGGAIQTEAFF; DNA: TGTGCCAGCAGCTTAAGTGGTGGGGCGATTCAGACTGAAGCTTTCTTT
D: TRBD1; J: TRBJ2-1; V: TRBV13; size: .; CDR3: CASSLDPGTGAYNEQFF; DNA: TGTGCCAGCAGCTTAGACCCCGGGACAGGGGCTTACAATGAGCAGTTCTTC
D: TRBD1; J: TRBJ2-5; V: TRBV9; size: .; CDR3: CASSTRTGVLGETQYF; DNA: TGTGCCAGCAGCACGCGGACAGGGGTGTTAGGGGAGACCCAGTACTTC
D: TRBD1; J: TRBJ1-1; V: TRBV29-1; size: .; CDR3: CSAFQGGAFF; DNA: TGCAGCGCCTTCCAGGGGGGTGCTTTCTTT
D: .; J: TRBJ1-5; V: TRBV2; size: .; CDR3: CASSDVSSDQPQHF; DNA: TGTGCCAGCAGTGATGTATCAAGCGATCAGCCCCAGCATTTT
D: TRBD2; J: TRBJ2-3; V: TRBV5-5; size: .; CDR3: CASSADLGTSISDTQYF; DNA: TGTGCCAGCAGCGCCGACCTCGGGACTAGTATCTCAGATACGCAGTATTTT
D: .; J: TRBJ1-4; V: TRBV19; size: .; CDR3: CASSIEGDQELFF; DNA: TGTGCCAGTAGTATAGAAGGCGACCAGGAACTGTTTTTT
D: TRBD2; J: TRBJ2-1; V: TRBV11-3; size: .; CDR3: CASSLVGAGGYNEQFF; DNA: TGTGCCAGCAGCTTAGTTGGAGCGGGAGGGTACAATGAGCAGTTCTTC
D: TRBD1; J: TRBJ1-5; V: TRBV2; size: .; CDR3: CASSSRQGVSNQPQHF; DNA: TGTGCCAGCAGTTCGAGACAGGGCGTAAGCAATCAGCCCCAGCATTTT
D: .; J: TRBJ2-3; V: TRBV14; size: .; CDR3: CASSQVGGRADTQYF; DNA: TGTGCCAGCAGCCAAGTCGGCGGCCGCGCAGATACGCAGTATTTT
D: .; J: TRBJ1-6; V: TRBV27; size: .; CDR3: CASSSPGLFGRDSPLHF; DNA: TGTGCCAGCAGTTCCCCGGGCCTCTTTGGGCGGGATTCACCCCTCCACTTT
D: .; J: TRBJ2-7; V: TRBV5-5; size: .; CDR3: CASSFRAARAEYEQYF; DNA: TGTGCCAGCAGCTTCAGGGCCGCCCGAGCAGAGTACGAGCAGTACTTC
D: TRBD1; J: TRBJ2-7; V: TRBV6-1; size: .; CDR3: CASSEMSRGSYEQYF; DNA: TGTGCCAGCAGTGAAATGAGCAGGGGGTCATACGAGCAGTACTTC
D: TRBD1; J: TRBJ2-4; V: TRBV11-1; size: .; CDR3: CASSPPHRGAKNIQYF; DNA: TGTGCCAGCAGCCCCCCGCACAGGGGAGCCAAAAACATTCAGTACTTC
D: .; J: TRBJ2-7; V: TRBV28; size: .; CDR3: CASSARRQLQYEQYF; DNA: TGTGCCAGCAGCGCCCGACGACAGTTACAATACGAGCAGTACTTC
D: TRBD2; J: TRBJ2-2; V: TRBV9; size: .; CDR3: CASSVLGRDRPGLAANTGELFF; DNA: TGTGCCAGCAGCGTATTGGGGCGAGACAGGCCGGGACTAGCGGCGAACACCGGGGAGCTGTTTTTT
D: TRBD2; J: TRBJ2-7; V: TRBV4-1; size: .; CDR3: CASSQGLAKGEQYF; DNA: TGCGCCAGCAGCCAAGGACTAGCGAAGGGCGAGCAGTACTTC
D: .; J: TRBJ1-6; V: TRBV3-1/TRBV3-2; size: .; CDR3: CASSQGFPAPLHF; DNA: TGTGCCAGCAGCCAAGGTTTCCCGGCACCCCTCCACTTT
D: TRBD1; J: TRBJ2-1; V: TRBV27; size: .; CDR3: CASSLQTGYGEQFF; DNA: TGTGCCAGCAGTCTCCAGACAGGGTACGGTGAGCAGTTCTTC
D: TRBD1; J: TRBJ1-1; V: TRBV20-1; size: .; CDR3: CSASRDRVLRNTEAFF; DNA: TGCAGTGCTAGTAGGGACAGGGTTCTGAGGAACACTGAAGCTTTCTTT
D: TRBD1; J: TRBJ1-1; V: TRBV6-5; size: .; CDR3: CASRGQGSNTEAFF; DNA: TGTGCCAGCAGAGGACAGGGGAGTAACACTGAAGCTTTCTTT